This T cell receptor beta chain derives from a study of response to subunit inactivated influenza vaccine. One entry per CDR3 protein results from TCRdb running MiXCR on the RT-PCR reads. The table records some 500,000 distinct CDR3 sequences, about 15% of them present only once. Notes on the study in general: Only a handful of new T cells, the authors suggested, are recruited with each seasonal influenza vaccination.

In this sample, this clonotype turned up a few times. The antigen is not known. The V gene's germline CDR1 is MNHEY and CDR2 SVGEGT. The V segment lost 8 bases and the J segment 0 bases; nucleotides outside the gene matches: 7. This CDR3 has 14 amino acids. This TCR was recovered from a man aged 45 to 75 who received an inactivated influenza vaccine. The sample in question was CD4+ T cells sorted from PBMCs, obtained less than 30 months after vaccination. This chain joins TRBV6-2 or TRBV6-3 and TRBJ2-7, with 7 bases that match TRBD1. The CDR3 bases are TGTGCCAGCGCCCGGACAGGACTCTCCTACGAGCAGTACTTC. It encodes CASARTGLSYEQYF.